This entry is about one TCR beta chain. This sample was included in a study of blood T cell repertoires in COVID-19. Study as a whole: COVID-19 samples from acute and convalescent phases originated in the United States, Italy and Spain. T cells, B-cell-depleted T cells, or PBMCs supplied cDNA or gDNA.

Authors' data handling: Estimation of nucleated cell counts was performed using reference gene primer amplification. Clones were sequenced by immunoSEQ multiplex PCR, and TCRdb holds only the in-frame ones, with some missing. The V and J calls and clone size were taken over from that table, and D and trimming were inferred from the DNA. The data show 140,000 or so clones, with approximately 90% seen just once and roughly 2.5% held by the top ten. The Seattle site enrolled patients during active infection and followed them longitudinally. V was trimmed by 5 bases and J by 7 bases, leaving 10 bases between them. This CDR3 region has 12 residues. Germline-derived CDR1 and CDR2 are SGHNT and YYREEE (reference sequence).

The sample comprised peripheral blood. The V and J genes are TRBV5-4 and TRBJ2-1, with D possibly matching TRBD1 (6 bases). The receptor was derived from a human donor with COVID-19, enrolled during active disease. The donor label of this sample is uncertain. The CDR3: CASRNRENEQFF. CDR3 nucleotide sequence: TGTGCCAGCAGGAACAGGGAGAATGAGCAGTTCTTC.